The clone carrying this T cell receptor (beta chain) was seen more than once but under ten times. Its antigen is not identified. Via MiXCR, TCRdb re-called the reads, giving one row per CDR3 protein. The data show some 150,000 distinct CDR3 sequences, approximately 30% seen once. This sample was taken from a study of T cell repertoires in cytomegalovirus infection. As for the study in general: Recently identified HLA-C-restricted CMV epitopes and well-studied HLA-B-restricted CMV epitopes were used by the study. Based on public TCR beta signatures, there were indications of CMV infection and of a matching HLA type. General study findings and limits: Adding up the frequency of public TCR beta families identified people who carried CMV plus the relevant HLA. CMV-specific HLA-C-restricted TCR beta clonotypes dominated the ex vivo response.

Germline CDR1 MGHRA, CDR2 YSYEKL. This CDR3 is built from 16 residues. Trimming removed 4 bases from V and 3 bases from J; junction bases left unmatched: 10. The source is a human donor in good health (CMV status not recorded). Some clones in this sample may be carry-over from other donors' samples. The rearrangement joins TRBV4-1 to TRBJ1-1; 8 bases map to TRBD1. The specimen was CD8+ T cells from cultured PBMCs, collected from culture after CMV antigen stimulation. This CDR3 is CASSPGQGGGYTEAFF. The CDR3 DNA follows: TGCGCCAGCAGCCCAGGACAGGGAGGGGGTTACACTGAAGCTTTCTTT.